The 6 T cell receptor beta chains below were found in one sample sequenced in a study of T cells in localized non-small cell lung cancer. Profiling relied on immunoSEQ multiplex PCR, and the TCRdb table lists in-frame clones only, not all of them. This table holds tens of thousands of clones, roughly 81% found once. The specimen was peripheral blood, collected before any cancer treatment. The receptor set was obtained from a female donor at least 60 years old with stage I lung adenocarcinoma.

V is TRBV6-6 and J is TRBJ1-2; perhaps TRBD1 as D (5 bases). The CDR3 loop spans 14 amino acids. CDR1 is MNHNY and CDR2 is SVGAGI in the germline V gene (reference sequence). V was clipped by 5 bases and J by 6 bases, with 16 bases between them. CDR3 sequence: CASSGLGGRNGYTF. The CDR3 coding sequence is TGTGCCAGCAGTGGCCTGGGGGGAAGGAATGGCTACACCTTC.

This clone is a singleton in its sample. This rearrangement joins TRBV5-8 to TRBJ1-2, with unresolved D. The germline V gene encodes CDR1 SGHTS and CDR2 YDEGEE. V lost 4 bases to trimming and J lost 2 bases, with 3 bases between them. The CDR3 length is 11 residues. The CDR3 reads CASSQNYGYTF. CDR3 sequence (DNA): TGTGCCAGCAGCCAGAACTATGGCTACACCTTC.

In its sample, this clone was seen once. This chain links TRBV6-5 with TRBJ1-3; TRBD1 is a possible D gene (6 bases). The CDR3 runs 16 residues. The V end was cut by 3 bases, the J end by 0 bases, with 12 bases between. Per germline, CDR1 MNHEY and CDR2 SVGAGI. The DNA for the CDR3 is TGTGCCAGCAGTTATTCCGGACAGCGCTCTGGAAACACCATATATTTT. Translating it yields CASSYSGQRSGNTIYF.

The genes are TRBV21-1 and TRBJ1-3. TRBV21-1 is recorded as a pseudogene. The CDR3 extends over 16 amino acids. The CDR3 nucleotides read TGTGCCAGCAGCACCCTTCGACGGTGCTCTGGAAACACCATATATTTT. Its translation: CASSTLRRCSGNTIYF.

This clone was seen a handful of times. V gene TRBV18 combines with J gene TRBJ2-7; D unclear. This CDR3 comprises 13 residues. V was shortened by 2 bases and J by 4 bases, with 9 bases between the two germline ends. Per the germline V gene, CDR1 is KGHSH and CDR2 is LQKENI. CDR3 in amino acids: CASSPVMGYEQYF. DNA for the CDR3: TGTGCCAGCTCACCAGTTATGGGGTACGAGCAGTACTTC.

The chain uses TRBV5-8 and TRBJ2-7; 7 bases map to TRBD2. The trim removed 5 bases at V and 3 bases at J, leaving 14 bases unmatched. CDR3 length equals 16 residues. Germline assignment: CDR1 SGHTS and CDR2 YDEGEE. This CDR3 reads CASSSQTTGGSYEQYF. DNA for the CDR3: TGTGCCAGCAGTTCCCAAACTACGGGGGGAAGCTACGAGCAGTACTTC.